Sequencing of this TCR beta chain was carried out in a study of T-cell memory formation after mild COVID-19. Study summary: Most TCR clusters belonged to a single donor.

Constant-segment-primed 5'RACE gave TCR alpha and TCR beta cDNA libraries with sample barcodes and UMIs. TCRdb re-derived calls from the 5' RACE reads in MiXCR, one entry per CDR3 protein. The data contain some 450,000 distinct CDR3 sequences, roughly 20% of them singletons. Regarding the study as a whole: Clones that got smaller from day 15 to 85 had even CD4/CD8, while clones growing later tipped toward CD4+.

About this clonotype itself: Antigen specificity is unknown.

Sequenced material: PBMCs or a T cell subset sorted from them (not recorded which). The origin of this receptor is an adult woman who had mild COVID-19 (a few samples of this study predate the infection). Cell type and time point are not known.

DNA of the CDR3: TGTGCCAGCAGTATCCCAGGCGTTCAGCCCCAGCATTTT. Translating it yields CASSIPGVQPQHF. This chain connects TRBV6-6 to TRBJ1-5; D not resolved. Trimming pared 5 bases from V and 6 bases from J, leaving 11 bases between. Per germline, CDR1 MNHNY and CDR2 SVGAGI (reference sequence). There are 13 residues in the CDR3.